The 25 T cell receptor beta chains below all came from one sample that was sequenced in a study of multiple sclerosis patients with progressive multifocal leukoencephalopathy. TCRdb's copy holds only in-frame clones and misses some; the assay was immunoSEQ multiplex PCR. This table holds 20,000 to 25,000 clones, approximately 90% found once. Documented time point: approximately 12 months of natalizumab therapy. The source material was PBMCs, sampled from a patient treated with natalizumab. The receptors were gathered from a man under 40 with multiple sclerosis.

The V and J genes are TRBV11-2 and TRBJ2-2; 10 positions agree with TRBD2. The CDR3 length is 19 residues. After removal of 1 base from V and 1 base from J, the junction contained 9 bases not matched to a gene. Germline V CDR1 and CDR2: SGHAT, FQNNGV. CDR3 loop: CASSLGTSGILGNTGELFF. CDR3 in DNA: TGTGCCAGCAGCTTAGGAACTAGCGGGATCCTCGGGAACACCGGGGAGCTGTTTTTT.

This chain connects TRBV14 to TRBJ2-7; D is uncertain. Germline V gene sequence: CDR1 SGHDN, CDR2 FVKESK. CDR3 length equals 13 residues. V was clipped by 0 bases and J by 4 bases, with 7 bases between them. The chain's CDR3 is CASSQERRYEQYF. The CDR3 DNA sequence: TGTGCCAGCAGCCAAGAACGCCGGTACGAGCAGTACTTC.

This clone was observed a single time. The chain carries TRBV6-1 and TRBJ2-7; D unclear. Trimming pared 6 bases from V and 1 base from J, leaving 10 bases between. The CDR3 runs to 13 residues. Germline V gives CDR1 MNHNS, CDR2 SASEGT. In DNA, the CDR3 is TGTGCCAGCAGACCCACGGAATCCTACGAGCAGTACTTC. It specifies CASRPTESYEQYF.

The chain is built from TRBV18 and TRBJ2-5, with a weak D call TRBD1 (6 bases). The tail of the sequence fits TRBJ2-7 better, so the J call may be wrong. Germline loops: CDR1 KGHSH, CDR2 LQKENI. The CDR3 sequence is 13 residues long. The CDR3 DNA reads as TGTGCCAGCTCAGCGGACAGAGCCTACGAGCAGTACTTC. Residues: CASSADRAYEQYF.

The J gene is TRBJ2-7, the V gene TRBV5-1; the D gene could be TRBD1 or TRBD2 (6 bases each). The V gene lost 0 bases and the J gene lost 0 bases, with 13 bases spanning the gap. The CDR3 is 16 amino acids. The V gene's germline CDR1 is SGHRS and CDR2 YFSETQ. In DNA form, the CDR3 reads TGCGCCAGCAGCTTGGCCACGGGGGCGAGCTCCTACGAGCAGTACTTC. It encodes CASSLATGASSYEQYF.

The chain links TRBV11-3 to TRBJ1-6, with unresolved D. The ends were cut back, 5 bases at V and 0 bases at J, with 14 bases in the middle. This CDR3 contains 17 residues. Looked up from germline, CDR1 is SGHNT and CDR2 is YENEEA. DNA for the CDR3: TGTGCCAGCAGCCCACATCCCGACACCTCCTATAATTCACCCCTCCACTTT. This sequence encodes CASSPHPDTSYNSPLHF.

This clone occurred once. The gene calls are TRBV9 and TRBJ1-3; possibly TRBD1 for D (5 bases). Trimming took 0 bases from V and 4 from J, leaving 11 bases between them. In germline, CDR1 is SGDLS, CDR2 YYNGEE. This CDR3 has 15 amino acids. The CDR3 DNA follows: TGTGCCAGCAGCGTAGGGGAGGGGAACGGAAACACCATATATTTT. Protein sequence: CASSVGEGNGNTIYF. The entire variable domain, with the rest obtained from reference TRBV9 and TRBJ1-3, is as follows: DSGVTQTPKHLITATGQRVTLRCSPRSGDLSVYWYQQSLDQGLQFLIQYYNGEERAKGNILERFSAQQFPDLHSELNLSSLELGDSALYFCASSVGEGNGNTIYFGEGSWLTVV.

V usage is TRBV15 and J usage is TRBJ1-1; D possibly corresponds to TRBD1 (6 bases). Germline V gives CDR1 LNHNV, CDR2 YYDKDF (reference sequence). There are 16 residues in the CDR3. V was shortened by 0 bases and J by 5 bases, with 16 bases between the two germline ends. The CDR3 DNA follows: TGTGCCACCAGCAGAGATCTAAGGGGGTTAGAGACTGAAGCTTTCTTT. Encoded protein: CATSRDLRGLETEAFF. Looking up the rest from reference TRBV15 and TRBJ1-1 gives the full variable domain: DAMVIQNPRYQVTQFGKPVTLSCSQTLNHNVMYWYQQKSSQAPKLLFHYYDKDFNNEADTPDNFQSRRPNTSFCFLDIRSPGLGDTAMYLCATSRDLRGLETEAFFGQGTRLTVV.

The gene calls are TRBV29-1 and TRBJ1-1; D unclear. Germline V gives CDR1 SQVTM, CDR2 ANQGSEA. The CDR3 covers 12 residues. V dropped 7 bases and J dropped 0 bases, with 9 bases sitting between them. CDR3: CSARRVNTEAFF. CDR3 DNA sequence: TGCAGCGCCAGAAGGGTGAACACTGAAGCTTTCTTT.

The chain links TRBV7-4 to TRBJ2-3, with 11 bases that match TRBD2. This CDR3 is 20 amino acids long. CDR1 is SGHVT and CDR2 is SQSDAQ in the germline V gene. V dropped 3 bases and J dropped 5; count of bases not matched to a gene: 19. The CDR3 nucleotides read TGTGCCAGCAGCTTGGAGGGACTAGCGGAGATCTCACACGAAAAAGATACGCAGTATTTT. Amino acid sequence: CASSLEGLAEISHEKDTQYF.

The sample holds one count of this clone. The germline gene is not matched at one end of the junction; a read error may be the cause. This CDR3 is also generated by other DNA sequences in the sample. The V gene is TRBV18, the J gene TRBJ2-7; 7 bases are shared with TRBD1. From germline, CDR1 is KGHSH and CDR2 LQKENI. This CDR3 is 14 amino acids long. The chain's CDR3 is CASSPRTGLNEQYF. DNA for the CDR3: TGTGCCAGTTCACCGCGGACAGGTCTCAACGAGCAGTACTTC.

This chain connects TRBV9 to TRBJ2-5; possible D gene TRBD1, 6 bases. This CDR3 spans 15 amino acids. Trimming removed 3 bases from V and 2 bases from J, with 14 bases in between. Germline V gene sequence: CDR1 SGDLS, CDR2 YYNGEE. The CDR3 sequence: CASSAHGQYQETQYF. CDR3 sequence (DNA): TGTGCCAGCAGCGCACATGGACAGTATCAAGAGACCCAGTACTTC.

The genes are TRBV6-5 and TRBJ1-1; D not resolved. Trimming removed 7 bases at V and 0 bases at J, with 6 bases between. The germline V gene encodes CDR1 MNHEY and CDR2 SVGAGI. This CDR3 is 12 amino acids long. The CDR3 sequence: CASKAVNTEAFF. The CDR3 DNA follows: TGTGCCAGCAAGGCAGTGAACACTGAAGCTTTCTTT.

The chain uses TRBV30 and TRBJ2-2, with D uncertain. This CDR3 is built from 10 residues. Trimming cost V 3 bases and J 8 bases, with 4 bases left between them. The V gene's germline CDR1 is GTSNPN and CDR2 SVGIG (reference sequence). The CDR3 loop is CAWRGGELFF. The CDR3 nucleotides are TGTGCCTGGAGGGGAGGGGAGCTGTTTTTT.

On this clone: A read error may account for a junction end that differs from germline. This specimen includes other DNA sequences encoding the same CDR3. In DNA, the CDR3 is TGTGCCAGCAGCTTAGAACAGGGGGCAGCCGAACCCTATAGCTACACCTTC. It yields the protein CASSLEQGAAEPYSYTF. V usage is TRBV7-2 and J usage is TRBJ1-2; TRBD1 aligns across 9 bases. Germline V CDR1 and CDR2: SGHTA, FQGNSA. This CDR3 has 17 amino acids.

V gene TRBV11-2 combines with J gene TRBJ2-1; 10 nucleotides agree with TRBD2. The CDR3 sequence is 15 residues long. CDR1 and CDR2 from the germline V gene are SGHAT and FQNNGV. Unmatched junction bases numbered 5, after V lost 5 bases and J lost 4 bases. CDR3 nucleotides: TGTGCCAGCAGCCTTAGACTAGCGGGTTACAATGAGCAGTTCTTC. Its protein is CASSLRLAGYNEQFF. Variable domain in full (rest from reference TRBV11-2 and TRBJ2-1): EAGVAQSPRYKIIEKRQSVAFWCNPISGHATLYWYQQILGQGPKLLIQFQNNGVVDDSQLPKDRFSAERLKGVDSTLKIQPAKLEDSAVYLCASSLRLAGYNEQFFGPGTRLTVL.

J is TRBJ2-3 and V is TRBV19; TRBD2 aligns across 10 bases. CDR3 length equals 15 residues. The V and J ends lost 5 bases and 3 bases, in that order; junction bases with no gene match: 5. Germline CDR1 reads LNHDA; CDR2 reads SQIVND (reference sequence). The CDR3 bases are TGTGCCAGTAGTCCTTCGACTAGCGGGACAGATACGCAGTATTTT. Its protein is CASSPSTSGTDTQYF.

CDR3 residues: CASSLGGTDGKEAFF. CDR3 DNA: TGCGCCAGCAGCTTAGGCGGTACTGATGGGAAGGAAGCTTTCTTT. The chain links TRBV5-1 to TRBJ1-1; D is uncertain. The CDR3 is 15 residues long. Germline V gene lookup returns CDR1 SGHRS and CDR2 YFSETQ. V was pared by 2 bases and J by 8 bases, with 19 bases between.

J is TRBJ1-1 and V is TRBV5-6; 7 bases line up with TRBD1. Germline CDR1 and CDR2: SGHDT and YYEEEE. V gave up 4 bases and J gave up 5 bases; unmatched junction bases: 8. The CDR3 is 14 amino acids. In DNA form, the CDR3 reads TGTGCCAGCAGCCCCGACAGGGAGAGTACTGAAGCTTTCTTT. Amino acids: CASSPDRESTEAFF.

The chain recombines TRBV4-1 with TRBJ2-1, with D maybe TRBD1 (6 bases). The ends were cut back, 4 bases at V and 2 bases at J, with 15 bases in the middle. CDR3 size: 16 residues. Germline CDR1 is MGHRA and CDR2 is YSYEKL. The CDR3 nucleotides read TGCGCCAGCAGCCGGGGGCCTCTGGCGCCCTACAATGAGCAGTTCTTC. This codes for CASSRGPLAPYNEQFF.

CDR3 nucleotide sequence: TGTGCCAGCAGCTTAACGTTTGGAGATACGCAGTATTTT. Translation: CASSLTFGDTQYF. The rearrangement joins TRBV7-3 to TRBJ2-3; no clear D. CDR1 SGHTA and CDR2 FQGTGA come from the germline V gene. This CDR3 region has 13 residues. Deletions cut 0 bases from V and 5 bases from J, with 6 bases between.

The genes are TRBV14 and TRBJ2-3; TRBD2 matches at 13 bases. CDR1 is SGHDN and CDR2 is FVKESK in the germline V gene. This CDR3 comprises 17 residues. Trimming removed 4 bases from V and 4 bases from J; junction bases left unmatched: 8. The CDR3 reads CASSRTWTSGGSDTQYF. As DNA, the CDR3 is TGTGCCAGCAGCCGAACCTGGACTAGCGGGGGTTCAGATACGCAGTATTTT.

The chain carries TRBV9 and TRBJ2-5; 16 nucleotides agree with TRBD2. The CDR3 has 17 residues. CDR1 SGDLS and CDR2 YYNGEE come from the germline V gene. Losses at the gene ends were 3 bases for V and 2 bases for J; bases not matched to a gene: 4. The CDR3 DNA is TGTGCCAGCAGCGGAAGGGGACTAGCGGGAGGGCAAGAGACCCAGTACTTC. It encodes CASSGRGLAGGQETQYF.

The chain uses TRBV7-1 and TRBJ2-7, with a tentative D call TRBD1 (6 bases). TRBV7-1 falls under the ORF class, with uncertain function. Trimming left V 5 bases short and J 1 base short, with 9 bases between. The CDR3 length is 13 residues. The CDR3 coding sequence is TGTGCCAGCAGCGCCGGACAGTCCTACGAGCAGTACGTC. Protein: CASSAGQSYEQYV.

The V call is TRBV5-6, the J call TRBJ2-7; D gene unclear. CDR1 is SGHDT, CDR2 YYEEEE, per germline. The germline V and J ends were trimmed by 0 bases and 9 bases, with 13 bases remaining between them. This CDR3 comprises 13 residues. CDR3 DNA: TGTGCCAGCAGCTTGGAAGGGCAATTCGTGCAGTACTTC. Its translation is CASSLEGQFVQYF.